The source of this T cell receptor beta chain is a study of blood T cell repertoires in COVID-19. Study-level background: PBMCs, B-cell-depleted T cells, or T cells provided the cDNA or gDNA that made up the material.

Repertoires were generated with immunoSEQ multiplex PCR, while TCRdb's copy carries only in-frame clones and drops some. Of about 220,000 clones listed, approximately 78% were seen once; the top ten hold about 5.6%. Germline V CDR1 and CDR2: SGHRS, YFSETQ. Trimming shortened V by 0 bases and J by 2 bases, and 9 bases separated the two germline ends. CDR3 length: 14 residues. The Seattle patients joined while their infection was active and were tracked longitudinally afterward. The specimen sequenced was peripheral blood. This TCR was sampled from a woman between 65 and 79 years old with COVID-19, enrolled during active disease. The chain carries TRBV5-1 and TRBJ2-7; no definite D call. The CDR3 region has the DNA TGCGCCAGCAGCTTGGGTCAGAACCCCTACGAGCAGTACTTC. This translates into CASSLGQNPYEQYF.